Following are 32 T cell receptor beta chains from one sample sequenced in a study of cytomegalovirus exposure and HLA in healthy donors. PCR amplification relied on 60 Vbeta primers (plus 13 Jbeta primers). Libraries were prepared by immunoSEQ multiplex PCR; TCRdb keeps only in-frame clonotypes and omits some of them. The sample carries approximately 170,000 clones, around four fifths recorded once. The sequencing input was PBMCs. Receptors were obtained from a female donor in good health and CMV-seronegative.

The chain carries TRBV5-1 and TRBJ1-1, with unresolved D. The length of the CDR3 is 14 residues. Trimming stripped 4 bases from V and 4 bases from J, with 14 bases between. The V gene's germline CDR1 is SGHRS and CDR2 YFSETQ. The CDR3 DNA reads as TGCGCCAGCAGCCCCTCCGGGGTGGCCACTGAAGCTTTCTTT. It yields the protein CASSPSGVATEAFF.

The V and J genes are TRBV5-1 and TRBJ1-2, with 7 bases aligning to TRBD1. Germline assignment: CDR1 SGHRS and CDR2 YFSETQ. V lost 9 bases, J lost 0 bases, and 23 bases stayed unmatched. The CDR3 spans 19 residues. DNA for the CDR3: TGCGCCAACCCACAGGGGAGGCCGCTTGGAACATCTCCTAACTATGGCTACACCTTC. This sequence encodes CANPQGRPLGTSPNYGYTF. The full variable domain, with the rest looked up from reference TRBV5-1 and TRBJ1-2, is KAGVTQTPRYLIKTRGQQVTLSCSPISGHRSVSWYQQTPGQGLQFLFEYFSETQRNKGNFPGRFSGRQFSNSRSEMNVSTLELGDSALYLCANPQGRPLGTSPNYGYTFGSGTRLTVV.

The chain couples TRBV21-1 to TRBJ1-4; TRBD1 reflects the table's D call only, with no check against the DNA. TRBV21-1 is a pseudogene locus. There are 15 residues in the CDR3. The CDR3 region is CASDPRTEGGEKLFF. The CDR3 nucleotides read TGTGCCAGCGACCCAAGGACAGAAGGGGGTGAAAAACTGTTTTTT.

The rearrangement uses TRBV19 and TRBJ2-1, with TRBD1 matching 8 bases. The CDR3 has 15 residues. J was trimmed by 5 bases and V by 4 bases; bases with no gene match: 7. Germline V gene sequence: CDR1 LNHDA, CDR2 SQIVND (reference sequence). CDR3 nucleotides: TGTGCCAGTAGTACCGACAGGGGTATGAACAATGAGCAGTTCTTC. Translating gives CASSTDRGMNNEQFF. Complete variable domain (other parts from reference TRBV19 and TRBJ2-1): DGGITQSPKYLFRKEGQNVTLSCEQNLNHDAMYWYRQDPGQGLRLIYYSQIVNDFQKGDIAEGYSVSREKKESFPLTVTSAQKNPTAFYLCASSTDRGMNNEQFFGPGTRLTVL.

V is TRBV27 and J is TRBJ1-1, with D possibly being TRBD1 (5 bases). The CDR3 has 11 amino acids. Germline V gene sequence: CDR1 MNHEY, CDR2 SMNVEV (reference sequence). Trimming took off 11 bases at V and 6 bases at J, with 13 bases between the two ends. CDR3 in DNA: TGTGCCGGCCTCAGGGTTGCTGAAGCTTTCTTT. Translated, it gives CAGLRVAEAFF.

The chain uses TRBV7-3 and TRBJ1-6, with 8 bases matching TRBD1. V trimming: 5 bases; J trimming: 6 bases; junction bases outside the gene matches: 9. Germline CDR1 reads SGHTA; CDR2 reads FQGTGA. The CDR3 runs to 16 residues. The DNA for the CDR3 is TGTGCCAGCAGCCCCGGACAGGGTTTGGGTAATTCACCCCTCCACTTT. Residues: CASSPGQGLGNSPLHF.

The chain uses TRBV5-1 and TRBJ2-3; 10 nucleotides align to TRBD2. CDR3 length equals 16 residues. The J segment lost 7 bases and the V segment lost 0 bases, leaving 8 bases of the junction unmatched. Germline lookup yields CDR1 SGHRS and CDR2 YFSETQ. The CDR3 spells CASSLESGGGPNTQYF. CDR3 nucleotides: TGCGCCAGCAGCTTGGAAAGCGGGGGGGGGCCTAATACGCAGTATTTT. Complete variable domain (other parts from reference TRBV5-1 and TRBJ2-3): KAGVTQTPRYLIKTRGQQVTLSCSPISGHRSVSWYQQTPGQGLQFLFEYFSETQRNKGNFPGRFSGRQFSNSRSEMNVSTLELGDSALYLCASSLESGGGPNTQYFGPGTRLTVL.

This sequence joins TRBV2 and TRBJ1-5; 7 bases agree with TRBD1. CDR1 is SNHLY, CDR2 FYNNEI, per germline. The V gene end was trimmed by 5 bases and the J gene end by 3 bases; junction bases not matched to a gene: 10. The CDR3 covers 16 residues. CDR3: CASSMTGQAVNQPQHF. For the CDR3, the DNA is TGTGCCAGCAGTATGACAGGACAGGCGGTCAATCAGCCCCAGCATTTT.

The chain employs TRBV5-1 and TRBJ2-7; TRBD2 aligns across 10 bases. Germline CDR1 reads SGHRS; CDR2 reads YFSETQ. CDR3 length equals 15 residues. With 2 bases clipped from V and 2 bases from J, the junction kept 4 bases outside the gene matches. The CDR3 spells CASSFSGGTPYEQYF. For the CDR3, the DNA is TGCGCCAGCAGCTTTAGCGGGGGGACCCCCTACGAGCAGTACTTC.

The V and J genes are TRBV9 and TRBJ2-7, with 9 bases aligning to TRBD2. Germline CDR1 reads SGDLS; CDR2 reads YYNGEE. V lost 0 bases, J lost 0 bases, and 1 base stayed unmatched. This CDR3 region has 15 residues. The DNA for the CDR3 is TGTGCCAGCAGCGTAGGTAGCGGGAGCTCCTACGAGCAGTACTTC. Its protein product is CASSVGSGSSYEQYF.

The rearrangement uses TRBV7-3 and TRBJ2-7, with TRBD2 matching 11 bases. Germline CDR1 SGHTA, CDR2 FQGTGA. V was pared by 2 bases and J by 3 bases, with 3 bases of the junction left unmatched. The CDR3 runs 15 residues. The CDR3 DNA is TGTGCCAGCAGCTTAGGGCTAGCGGGAGGCTACGAGCAGTACTTC. As protein: CASSLGLAGGYEQYF.

CDR3 residues: CASMGALGISPLHF. CDR3 coding DNA: TGTGCCAGCATGGGGGCCCTCGGGATTTCACCCCTCCACTTT. The rearrangement links TRBV7-9 to TRBJ1-6, with D possibly being TRBD1 (6 bases). V was shortened by 7 bases and J by 9 bases, with 16 bases between the two germline ends. In germline, CDR1 is SEHNR, CDR2 FQNEAQ (reference sequence). The CDR3 covers 14 residues. The variable domain in full, with the rest retrieved from reference TRBV7-9 and TRBJ1-6, is DTGVSQNPRHKITKRGQNVTFRCDPISEHNRLYWYRQTLGQGPEFLTYFQNEAQLEKSRLLSDRFSAERPKGSFSTLEIQRTEQGDSAMYLCASMGALGISPLHFGNGTRLTVT.

The rearrangement joins TRBV5-8 to TRBJ1-3, with 11 bases matching TRBD1. The CDR3 is made up of 17 amino acids. V was pared by 5 bases and J by 7 bases, with 14 bases of the junction left unmatched. The germline V gene encodes CDR1 SGHTS and CDR2 YDEGEE. The CDR3 nucleotides read TGTGCCAGCAGTACACCGGGACAGGGGGATTTTAGGAACACCATATATTTT. Its protein is CASSTPGQGDFRNTIYF. The variable domain in full, with the rest retrieved from reference TRBV5-8 and TRBJ1-3, is EAGVTQSPTHLIKTRGQQATLRCSPISGHTSVYWYQQALGLGLQFLLWYDEGEERNRGNFPPRFSGRQFPNYSSELNVNALELEDSALYLCASSTPGQGDFRNTIYFGEGSWLTVV.

V and J are TRBV7-2 and TRBJ1-2; 8 bases agree with TRBD1. CDR3 length: 13 amino acids. The V segment lost 8 bases and the J segment 5 bases; nucleotides outside the gene matches: 7. Germline CDR1 is SGHTA and CDR2 is FQGNSA. The CDR3 DNA reads as TGTGCCAGCGGAGGGACAGGACCTTATGGCTACACCTTC. This encodes CASGGTGPYGYTF. The whole variable domain, filled in from reference TRBV7-2 and TRBJ1-2, reads GAGVSQSPSNKVTEKGKDVELRCDPISGHTALYWYRQSLGQGLEFLIYFQGNSAPDKSGLPSDRFSAERTGGSVSTLTIQRTQQEDSAVYLCASGGTGPYGYTFGSGTRLTVV.

This clone came up once. V usage is TRBV4-3 and J usage is TRBJ2-5, with 9 bases matching TRBD2. Trimming at V came to 0 bases and at J to 2 bases, leaving 7 bases not matched to a gene. This CDR3 is built from 17 residues. Germline values: CDR1 LGHNA, CDR2 YSLEER. The DNA of the CDR3 is TGCGCCAGCAGCCAAGATTTGGTAGCGGGGGCACAAGAGACCCAGTACTTC. It yields the protein CASSQDLVAGAQETQYF.

This clone has more than one count but fewer than ten. The chain employs TRBV5-1 and TRBJ2-3; the match to TRBD1 covers 11 bases. Germline V gene sequence: CDR1 SGHRS, CDR2 YFSETQ. The CDR3 has 16 amino acids. The V segment lost 3 bases and the J segment 3 bases; nucleotides outside the gene matches: 6. CDR3 sequence: CASSSGQGDPTDTQYF. The CDR3 DNA reads TGCGCCAGCAGCTCGGGACAGGGGGACCCAACAGATACGCAGTATTTT.

The chain is built from TRBV5-4 and TRBJ2-7, with TRBD2 identical over 11 bases. The CDR3 extends over 15 amino acids. CDR1 SGHNT and CDR2 YYREEE come from the germline V gene (reference sequence). V lost 5 bases to trimming and J lost 2 bases; unmatched junction nucleotides: 6. The chain's CDR3 is CASSFIAGGPYEQYF. The CDR3 region has the DNA TGTGCCAGCAGTTTTATAGCGGGAGGGCCCTACGAGCAGTACTTC.

In this sample, this clone turned up a few times. The gene calls are TRBV5-1 and TRBJ1-1; tentatively, D is TRBD1 (6 bases). The CDR3 runs 14 residues. V was pared by 4 bases and J by 4 bases, with 14 bases between. Germline assignment: CDR1 SGHRS and CDR2 YFSETQ. CDR3 in amino acids: CASSGTGSGTEAFF. The CDR3 bases are TGCGCCAGCAGCGGTACAGGGTCGGGCACTGAAGCTTTCTTT.

This chain links TRBV30 with TRBJ1-1; no clear D. This CDR3 has 14 residues. Looked up from germline, CDR1 is GTSNPN and CDR2 is SVGIG (reference sequence). The ends were cut back, 0 bases at V and 0 bases at J, with 8 bases in the middle. CDR3 residues: CAWSVAVMNTEAFF. CDR3 DNA sequence: TGTGCCTGGAGTGTAGCTGTAATGAACACTGAAGCTTTCTTT.

This rearrangement joins TRBV29-1 to TRBJ1-5; 9 bases fit TRBD1. Germline V gene data show CDR1 as SQVTM and CDR2 as ANQGSEA. This CDR3 is 13 amino acids long. After removal of 4 bases from V and 5 bases from J, the junction contained 3 bases not matched to a gene. The CDR3 coding sequence is TGCAGCGTTGGGGACAGGGACTATCAGCCCCAGCATTTT. This sequence encodes CSVGDRDYQPQHF.

The chain recombines TRBV28 with TRBJ1-2, with TRBD1 matching over 9 bases. This CDR3 has 15 residues. Germline assignment: CDR1 MDHEN and CDR2 SYDVKM. V shed 7 bases, J shed 4 bases, and the junction held 10 bases outside the gene matches. The CDR3 nucleotides read TGTGCCAGCAATCCTCTAACGACAGGGGGCTATGGCTACACCTTC. Protein sequence: CASNPLTTGGYGYTF.

The chain links TRBV21-1 to TRBJ2-5; whether TRBD2, the table's D call, matches the DNA was not checked. TRBV21-1 is labeled a pseudogene. The CDR3 has 19 amino acids. CDR3 residues: CASSKPGLAGGKGWETQYF. In nucleotides, the CDR3 is TGTGCCAGCAGCAAACCGGGACTAGCGGGGGGAAAGGGTTGGGAGACCCAGTACTTC.

The chain carries TRBV5-1 and TRBJ2-3, with 14 nucleotides matching TRBD2. The junction had 12 bases not matched to a gene; V was cut back by 3 bases and J by 0 bases. This CDR3 comprises 20 residues. Per germline, CDR1 SGHRS and CDR2 YFSETQ. CDR3 sequence: CASSSPPTSGRAGSTDTQYF. The CDR3 DNA is TGCGCCAGCAGCTCCCCCCCGACTAGCGGGAGGGCAGGCAGCACAGATACGCAGTATTTT.

The rearrangement links TRBV7-3 to TRBJ2-2; 13 bases match TRBD2. V was pared by 6 bases and J by 4 bases, with 8 bases of the junction left unmatched. Germline V gives CDR1 SGHTA, CDR2 FQGTGA. The CDR3 is 17 amino acids. CDR3 region: CASSSTSGGAGTGELFF. CDR3 sequence (DNA): TGTGCCAGCAGTTCCACTAGCGGGGGGGCTGGCACCGGGGAGCTGTTTTTT.

The count of this clone is one. This sequence joins TRBV19 and TRBJ2-6, with D tentatively TRBD2 (7 bases). Germline V gives CDR1 LNHDA, CDR2 SQIVND (reference sequence). This CDR3 has 16 amino acids. V was shortened by 6 bases and J by 0 bases, with 12 bases between the two germline ends. The CDR3 region is CASRRGPSSGANVLTF. CDR3 in DNA: TGTGCCAGTAGGCGGGGGCCAAGCTCTGGGGCCAACGTCCTGACTTTC. Full variable domain (remainder filled in from reference TRBV19 and TRBJ2-6): DGGITQSPKYLFRKEGQNVTLSCEQNLNHDAMYWYRQDPGQGLRLIYYSQIVNDFQKGDIAEGYSVSREKKESFPLTVTSAQKNPTAFYLCASRRGPSSGANVLTFGAGSRLTVL.

The chain recombines TRBV6-5 with TRBJ2-3; TRBD2 matches at 7 bases. V shed 0 bases, J shed 2 bases, and the junction held 5 bases outside the gene matches. The CDR3 loop spans 16 amino acids. Germline CDR1 reads MNHEY; CDR2 reads SVGAGI. CDR3 in DNA: TGTGCCAGCAGTTACTCCCTAGCGGAAACCACAGATACGCAGTATTTT. Translated, it gives CASSYSLAETTDTQYF.

V and J are TRBV7-2 and TRBJ1-4, with unresolved D. V lost 1 base to trimming and J lost 3 bases, with 9 bases between them. Germline lookup yields CDR1 SGHTA and CDR2 FQGNSA. This CDR3 has 15 amino acids. CDR3: CASSLEVLPNEKLFF. CDR3 DNA sequence: TGTGCCAGCAGCTTAGAAGTGCTACCTAATGAAAAACTGTTTTTT.

This clone has more than one count but fewer than ten. This sequence joins TRBV2 and TRBJ1-1; 9 bases are shared with TRBD1. The length of the CDR3 is 14 residues. Germline V gene data show CDR1 as SNHLY and CDR2 as FYNNEI. After removal of 6 bases from V and 4 bases from J, the junction contained 6 bases not matched to a gene. The CDR3 loop reads CASRLGQGFTEAFF. In DNA, the CDR3 is TGTGCCAGCAGGCTCGGACAGGGGTTCACTGAAGCTTTCTTT.

V and J are TRBV27 and TRBJ1-6, with D possibly being TRBD1 (5 bases). This CDR3 has 16 amino acids. CDR1 is MNHEY and CDR2 is SMNVEV in the germline V gene (reference sequence). The germline V and J ends were trimmed by 0 bases and 3 bases, with 9 bases remaining between them. The CDR3 sequence: CASSLSGGLYNSPLHF. The CDR3, as DNA: TGTGCCAGCAGTTTATCGGGGGGACTCTATAATTCACCCCTCCACTTT.

The table lists this clone with a count of one. The CDR3 coding sequence is TGTGCCAGCAGCCGGACTCAAACTAGCACAGATACGCAGTATTTT. It encodes CASSRTQTSTDTQYF. The V and J genes are TRBV7-8 and TRBJ2-3, with D possibly TRBD2 on 5 matching bases. The CDR3 extends over 15 amino acids. Deletions cut 5 bases from V and 0 bases from J, with 12 bases between. Germline V CDR1 and CDR2: SGHVS, FQNEAQ.

The gene calls are TRBV14 and TRBJ1-6; D may be TRBD1 (6 bases). The CDR3 sequence is 14 residues long. The ends were cut back, 1 base at V and 9 bases at J, with 10 bases in the middle. CDR1 and CDR2 (germline): SGHDN, FVKESK. CDR3 in DNA: TGTGCCAGCAGCCAAGTCCAGGGGACTTCACCCCTCCACTTT. It codes for CASSQVQGTSPLHF.

The chain links TRBV28 to TRBJ1-1; the match to TRBD1 covers 9 bases. In germline, CDR1 is MDHEN, CDR2 SYDVKM. V lost 7 bases and J lost 4; bases outside the gene matches: 7. CDR3 length: 14 residues. The chain's CDR3 is CASNAQGASTEAFF. The CDR3 DNA reads TGTGCCAGCAACGCACAGGGGGCGTCCACTGAAGCTTTCTTT.